Shown below are 21 T cell receptor beta chains from a single sample sequenced in a study of patients and donors after allogeneic stem cell transplantation. TCRdb reprocessed the RT-PCR reads with MiXCR, giving one entry per CDR3 protein. The sample has about 200,000 distinct CDR3 sequences, around two fifths seen once. The sequenced sample was blood, either unsorted or a sorted T cell fraction (not recorded which). The receptors originated from a human donor who was either an allogeneic HSCT recipient or a stem cell or donor lymphocyte infusion donor (not recorded which). It is not recorded whose cells these are; they may come from a transplant donor.

This clonotype was recorded a few times. The chain links TRBV11-2 to TRBJ1-4; TRBD1 is a possible D gene (6 bases). The V gene's germline CDR1 is SGHAT and CDR2 FQNNGV. The CDR3 covers 15 residues. V lost 4 bases, J lost 7 bases, and 16 bases lay in between. As DNA, the CDR3 is TGTGCCAGCAGCTACTCGAGCGGGACACCTGAAAAACTGTTTTTT. Its protein is CASSYSSGTPEKLFF.

This chain joins TRBV5-6 and TRBJ1-5, with 9 positions matching TRBD1. V gave up 2 bases and J gave up 1 base; unmatched junction bases: 10. This CDR3 has 18 residues. Germline values: CDR1 SGHDT, CDR2 YYEEEE. CDR3 amino acids: CASSFAGQGLMSNQPQHF. The CDR3 nucleotides are TGTGCCAGCAGCTTTGCGGGACAGGGATTGATGAGCAATCAGCCCCAGCATTTT.

The rearrangement links TRBV5-1 to TRBJ1-3; perhaps TRBD1 as D (5 bases). Germline loops: CDR1 SGHRS, CDR2 YFSETQ. The ends were cut back, 4 bases at V and 0 bases at J, with 14 bases in the middle. CDR3 size: 16 residues. The CDR3, as DNA: TGCGCCAGCAGCCCTTACGGGACCAACTCTGGAAACACCATATATTTT. Translated, it gives CASSPYGTNSGNTIYF.

The chain employs TRBV2 and TRBJ2-2; D is ambiguous. The CDR3 sequence is 13 residues long. Trimming took 6 bases from V and 4 from J, leaving 9 bases between them. CDR1 and CDR2 from the germline V gene are SNHLY and FYNNEI. The CDR3, as DNA: TGTGCCAGCAGGGTGGACGTCACCGGGGAGCTGTTTTTT. Translating gives CASRVDVTGELFF.

The gene calls are TRBV7-9 and TRBJ1-4; no reliable D call. Trimming removed 0 bases from V and 5 bases from J, with 10 bases in between. Germline V gene data show CDR1 as SEHNR and CDR2 as FQNEAQ (reference sequence). There are 15 residues in the CDR3. CDR3 region: CASSLASGSNEKLFF. In DNA, the CDR3 is TGTGCCAGCAGCTTAGCCTCGGGGTCGAATGAAAAACTGTTTTTT.

The chain couples TRBV12-3 or TRBV12-4 to TRBJ1-2, with D maybe TRBD1 (6 bases). The CDR3 has 14 residues. V lost 5 bases and J lost 7, with 17 bases in between. In DNA form, the CDR3 reads TGTGCCAGCAGTCCCGATCGGGGGCACAGTGGCTACACCTTC. Protein product: CASSPDRGHSGYTF.

This clonotype came up a few times. This chain links TRBV4-1 with TRBJ1-5; D gene unclear. The V gene's germline CDR1 is MGHRA and CDR2 YSYEKL. Trimming left V 0 bases short and J 0 bases short, with 15 bases between. The CDR3 is 18 amino acids. The CDR3: CASSQELGTPYSNQPQHF. The CDR3 bases are TGCGCCAGCAGCCAAGAATTGGGAACACCTTATAGCAATCAGCCCCAGCATTTT.

This CDR3 is CASSPSEYNEQFF. The CDR3 nucleotides read TGTGCCAGCTCACCATCAGAATACAATGAGCAGTTCTTC. The V gene is TRBV18, the J gene TRBJ2-1; no reliable D call. V lost 2 bases, J lost 4 bases, and 6 bases lay in between. The CDR3 length is 13 residues. Germline V gene data show CDR1 as KGHSH and CDR2 as LQKENI.

The table lists this clonotype with a few counts. V is TRBV5-1 and J is TRBJ2-2, with 11 bases fitting TRBD2. The V gene's germline CDR1 is SGHRS and CDR2 YFSETQ. The CDR3 extends over 15 amino acids. Trimming removed 5 bases from V and 1 base from J; junction bases left unmatched: 1. The CDR3 is CASSTSGRNTGELFF. Here the CDR3 DNA reads TGCGCCAGCAGTACTAGCGGGAGGAACACCGGGGAGCTGTTTTTT.

The chain is built from TRBV5-1 and TRBJ2-4, with a possible D match to TRBD1 (6 bases). CDR3 length: 16 residues. CDR1 and CDR2 from the germline V gene are SGHRS and YFSETQ. V was pared by 1 base and J by 2 bases, with 13 bases between. CDR3 nucleotides: TGCGCCAGCAGCTTGTGGCAGGGGCAATCCAAAAACATTCAGTACTTC. This translates into CASSLWQGQSKNIQYF.

The rearrangement uses TRBV7-9 and TRBJ2-5, with a tentative D call TRBD2 (5 bases). V dropped 10 bases and J dropped 5 bases, with 11 bases sitting between them. Germline V CDR1 and CDR2: SEHNR, FQNEAQ (reference sequence). The CDR3 consists of 11 residues. CDR3 protein: CATTGFETQYF. CDR3 DNA: TGTGCCACAACGGGGTTCGAGACCCAGTACTTC.

The rearrangement joins TRBV10-3 to TRBJ2-7; D is perhaps TRBD2 (5 bases). CDR3 length: 14 amino acids. Germline CDR1 and CDR2: ENHRY and SYGVKD. The V end was cut by 4 bases, the J end by 7 bases, with 17 bases between. The CDR3 DNA reads as TGTGCCATCAGTGCCGAACTCACCACGGGGGAGCAGTACTTC. Translating gives CAISAELTTGEQYF.

The V gene is TRBV5-1, the J gene TRBJ1-1; D remains unclear. Germline V gene data show CDR1 as SGHRS and CDR2 as YFSETQ. Trimming took 0 bases from V and 3 from J, leaving 9 bases between them. CDR3 length: 14 amino acids. CDR3 amino acids: CASSLDSTDTEAFF. The CDR3 region has the DNA TGCGCCAGCAGCTTGGATTCGACGGACACTGAAGCTTTCTTT.

The gene calls are TRBV27 and TRBJ2-2; 7 bases map to TRBD1. The CDR3 totals 13 residues. Looked up from germline, CDR1 is MNHEY and CDR2 is SMNVEV (reference sequence). The V gene end was trimmed by 6 bases and the J gene end by 9 bases; junction bases not matched to a gene: 7. CDR3 in amino acids: CASSRTGRRELFF. CDR3 sequence (DNA): TGTGCCAGCAGCCGGACAGGTCGGCGGGAGCTGTTTTTT.

This clonotype showed up just a few times. The chain recombines TRBV20-1 with TRBJ1-1, with D possibly matching TRBD1 (5 bases). The CDR3 covers 14 residues. With 3 bases removed from V and 9 bases from J, the gap between germline ends came to 20 bases. Germline loops: CDR1 DFQATT, CDR2 SNEGSKA (reference sequence). In DNA form, the CDR3 reads TGCAGTGCTAGTACGACCTCTAGGCAGGGTAAAGCTTTCTTT. This encodes CSASTTSRQGKAFF.

The V gene is TRBV15, the J gene TRBJ2-3; TRBD1 agrees at 8 bases. CDR1 is LNHNV, CDR2 YYDKDF, per germline (reference sequence). This CDR3 spans 16 amino acids. V lost 0 bases and J lost 5; bases outside the gene matches: 7. The CDR3 coding sequence is TGTGCCACCAGCAGAGATCGGAGACAGGGGAAAGATACGCAGTATTTT. Translated, it gives CATSRDRRQGKDTQYF.

This clonotype was seen more than once but under ten times. The chain recombines TRBV6-6 with TRBJ2-4, with D perhaps matching TRBD2 (6 bases). The CDR3 is made up of 13 amino acids. V was cut by 0 bases and J by 6 bases, with 6 bases left in between. The germline V gene has CDR1 MNHNY and CDR2 SVGAGI (reference sequence). The CDR3 DNA is TGTGCCAGCAGTTACTCGGGGGGAAACATTCAGTACTTC. Protein: CASSYSGGNIQYF.

This clonotype was recorded a few times. This chain connects TRBV14 to TRBJ2-3; tentatively, D is TRBD1 (6 bases). V lost 1 base to trimming and J lost 2 bases, with 13 bases between them. Germline V gene data show CDR1 as SGHDN and CDR2 as FVKESK. The CDR3 contains 16 residues. CDR3 loop: CASSQGDRTLTDTQYF. The CDR3 bases are TGTGCCAGCAGCCAAGGCGACAGGACCCTCACAGATACGCAGTATTTT. The full variable domain, completed using reference TRBV14 and TRBJ2-3, is EAGVTQFPSHSVIEKGQTVTLRCDPISGHDNLYWYRRVMGKEIKFLLHFVKESKQDESGMPNNRFLAERTGGTYSTLKVQPAELEDSGVYFCASSQGDRTLTDTQYFGPGTRLTVL.

CDR3 sequence (DNA): TGTGCCACCGCGGCGAGAACCACTACTAACTATGGCTACACCTTC. Amino acid sequence: CATAARTTTNYGYTF. The chain uses TRBV10-3 and TRBJ1-2; D gene uncertain. The CDR3 has 15 amino acids. Trimming shortened V by 10 bases and J by 0 bases, and 18 bases separated the two germline ends. CDR1 ENHRY and CDR2 SYGVKD come from the germline V gene.

In its sample, this clonotype was seen a few times. The genes are TRBV28 and TRBJ2-2; no firm D call. V was shortened by 8 bases and J by 4 bases, with 14 bases between the two germline ends. The CDR3 has 14 residues. Germline V gives CDR1 MDHEN, CDR2 SYDVKM. The CDR3 DNA is TGTGCCAGCTGTATGGACGGTCTCACCGGGGAGCTGTTTTTT. This gives the protein CASCMDGLTGELFF.

This chain joins TRBV7-9 and TRBJ1-2, with 8 positions matching TRBD1. The CDR3 contains 14 residues. From germline, CDR1 is SEHNR and CDR2 FQNEAQ (reference sequence). With V trimmed by 4 bases and J by 5 bases, 6 bases remained unmatched. CDR3 DNA sequence: TGTGCCAGCAGCTCAGGGGGCGCCTCTTATGGCTACACCTTC. Translated, it gives CASSSGGASYGYTF.